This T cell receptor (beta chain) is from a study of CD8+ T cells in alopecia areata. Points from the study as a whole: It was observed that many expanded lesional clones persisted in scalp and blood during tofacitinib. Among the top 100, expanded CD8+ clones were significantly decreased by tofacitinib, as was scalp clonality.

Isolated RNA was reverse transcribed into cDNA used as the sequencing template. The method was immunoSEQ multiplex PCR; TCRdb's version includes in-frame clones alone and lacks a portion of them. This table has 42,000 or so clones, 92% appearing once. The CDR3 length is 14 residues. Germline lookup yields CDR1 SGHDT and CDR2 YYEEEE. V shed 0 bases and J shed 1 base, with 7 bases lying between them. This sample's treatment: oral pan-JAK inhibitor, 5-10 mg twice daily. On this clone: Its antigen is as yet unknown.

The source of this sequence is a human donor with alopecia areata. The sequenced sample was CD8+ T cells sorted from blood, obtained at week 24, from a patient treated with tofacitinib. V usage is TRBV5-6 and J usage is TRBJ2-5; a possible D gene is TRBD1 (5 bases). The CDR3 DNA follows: TGTGCCAGCAGCTTGGGGCAGGGCCAAGAGACCCAGTACTTC. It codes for CASSLGQGQETQYF.